This T cell receptor (beta chain) was profiled in a study of T cells in Graves' hyperthyroidism and ophthalmopathy. Exclusion criteria comprised uncontrolled infection, other autoimmune disease, pregnancy or lactation. About 10 ml of fresh peripheral blood supplied the PBMCs. V shed 5 bases, J shed 5 bases, and the junction held 6 bases outside the gene matches. Germline V gene lookup returns CDR1 SEHNR and CDR2 FQNEAQ (reference sequence). The CDR3 contains 15 residues. Amplification targeted TCR beta CDR3 regions from RNA transcripts. HTBI primers were the set used in a first-round RT-PCR of the TCR CDR3. TCRdb fed the multiplex PCR reads into MiXCR, producing one record per CDR3 protein. The repertoire includes about 130,000 distinct CDR3 sequences, around 21% of them detected once, and about two thirds sits in the top ten.

Sequenced input: blood. V usage is TRBV7-9 and J usage is TRBJ2-2, with 9 bases that match TRBD1. The TCR originated in a woman aged 45-60 years with Graves' hyperthyroidism that later progressed to Graves' ophthalmopathy. For the CDR3, the DNA is TGTGCCAGCAGCGTAGATGGGACAGGGACCGGGGAGCTGTTTTTT. It is translated as CASSVDGTGTGELFF.